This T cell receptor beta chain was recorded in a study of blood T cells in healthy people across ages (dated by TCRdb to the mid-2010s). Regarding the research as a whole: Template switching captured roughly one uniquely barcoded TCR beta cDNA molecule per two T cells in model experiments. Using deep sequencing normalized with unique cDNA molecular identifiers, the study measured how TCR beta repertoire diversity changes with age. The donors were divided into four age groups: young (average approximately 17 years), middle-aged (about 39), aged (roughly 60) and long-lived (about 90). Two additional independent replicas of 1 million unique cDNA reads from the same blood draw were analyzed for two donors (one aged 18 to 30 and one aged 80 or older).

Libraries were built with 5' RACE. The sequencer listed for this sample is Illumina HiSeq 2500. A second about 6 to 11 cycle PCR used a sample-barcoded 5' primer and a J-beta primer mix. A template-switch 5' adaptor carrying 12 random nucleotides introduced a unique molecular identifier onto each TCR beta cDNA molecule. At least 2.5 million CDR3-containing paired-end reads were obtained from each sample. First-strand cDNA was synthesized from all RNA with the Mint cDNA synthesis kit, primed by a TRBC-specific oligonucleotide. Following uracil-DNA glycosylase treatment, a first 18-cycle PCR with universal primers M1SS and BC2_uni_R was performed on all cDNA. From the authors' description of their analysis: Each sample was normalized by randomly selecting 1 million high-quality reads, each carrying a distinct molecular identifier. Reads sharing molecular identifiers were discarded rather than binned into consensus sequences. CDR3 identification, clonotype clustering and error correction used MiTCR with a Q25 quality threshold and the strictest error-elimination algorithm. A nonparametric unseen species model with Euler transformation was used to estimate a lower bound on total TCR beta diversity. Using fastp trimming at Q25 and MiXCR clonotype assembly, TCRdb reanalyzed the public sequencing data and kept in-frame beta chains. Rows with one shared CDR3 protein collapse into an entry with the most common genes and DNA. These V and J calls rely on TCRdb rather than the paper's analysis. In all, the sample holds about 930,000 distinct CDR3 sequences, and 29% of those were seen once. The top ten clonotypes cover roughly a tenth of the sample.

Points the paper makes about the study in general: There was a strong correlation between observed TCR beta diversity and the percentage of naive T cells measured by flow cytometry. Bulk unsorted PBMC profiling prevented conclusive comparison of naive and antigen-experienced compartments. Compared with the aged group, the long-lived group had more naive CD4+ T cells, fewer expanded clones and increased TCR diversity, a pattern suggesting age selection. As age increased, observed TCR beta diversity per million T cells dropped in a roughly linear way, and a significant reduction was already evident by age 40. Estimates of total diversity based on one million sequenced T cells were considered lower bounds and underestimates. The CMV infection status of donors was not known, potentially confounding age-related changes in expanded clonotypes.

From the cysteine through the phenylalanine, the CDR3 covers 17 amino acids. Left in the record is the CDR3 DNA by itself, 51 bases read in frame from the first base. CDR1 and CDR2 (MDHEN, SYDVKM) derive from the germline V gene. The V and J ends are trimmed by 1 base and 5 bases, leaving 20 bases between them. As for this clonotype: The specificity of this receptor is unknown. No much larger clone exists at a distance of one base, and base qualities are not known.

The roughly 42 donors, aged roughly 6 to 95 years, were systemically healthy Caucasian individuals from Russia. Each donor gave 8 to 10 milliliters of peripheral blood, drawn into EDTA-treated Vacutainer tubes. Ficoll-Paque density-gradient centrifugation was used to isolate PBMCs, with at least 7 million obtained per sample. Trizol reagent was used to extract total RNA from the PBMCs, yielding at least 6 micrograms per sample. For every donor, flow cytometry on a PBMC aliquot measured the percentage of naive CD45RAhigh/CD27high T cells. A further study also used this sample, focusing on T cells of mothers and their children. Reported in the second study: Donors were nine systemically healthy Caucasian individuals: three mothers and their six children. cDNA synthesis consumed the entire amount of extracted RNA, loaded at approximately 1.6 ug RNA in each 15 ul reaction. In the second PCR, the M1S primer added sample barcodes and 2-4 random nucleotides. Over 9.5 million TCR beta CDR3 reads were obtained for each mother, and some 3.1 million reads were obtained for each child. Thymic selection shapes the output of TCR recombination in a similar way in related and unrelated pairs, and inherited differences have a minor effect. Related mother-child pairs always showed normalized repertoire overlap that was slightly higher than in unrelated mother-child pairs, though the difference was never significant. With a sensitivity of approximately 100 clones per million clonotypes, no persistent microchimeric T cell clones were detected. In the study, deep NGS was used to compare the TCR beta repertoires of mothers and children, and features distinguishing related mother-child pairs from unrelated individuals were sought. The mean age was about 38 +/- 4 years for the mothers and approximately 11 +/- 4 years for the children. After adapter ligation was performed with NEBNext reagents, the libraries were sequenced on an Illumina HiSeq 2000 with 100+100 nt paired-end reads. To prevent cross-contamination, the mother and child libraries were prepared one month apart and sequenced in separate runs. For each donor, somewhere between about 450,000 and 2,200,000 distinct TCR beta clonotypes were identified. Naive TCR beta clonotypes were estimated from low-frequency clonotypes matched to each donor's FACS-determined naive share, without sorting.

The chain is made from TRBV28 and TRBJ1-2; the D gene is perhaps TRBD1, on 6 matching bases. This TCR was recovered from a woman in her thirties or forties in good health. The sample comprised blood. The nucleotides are TGTGCCAGCAGTTTATCTGGCAGGGGTGCCCCCGGATATGGCTACACCTTC. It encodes CASSLSGRGAPGYGYTF.